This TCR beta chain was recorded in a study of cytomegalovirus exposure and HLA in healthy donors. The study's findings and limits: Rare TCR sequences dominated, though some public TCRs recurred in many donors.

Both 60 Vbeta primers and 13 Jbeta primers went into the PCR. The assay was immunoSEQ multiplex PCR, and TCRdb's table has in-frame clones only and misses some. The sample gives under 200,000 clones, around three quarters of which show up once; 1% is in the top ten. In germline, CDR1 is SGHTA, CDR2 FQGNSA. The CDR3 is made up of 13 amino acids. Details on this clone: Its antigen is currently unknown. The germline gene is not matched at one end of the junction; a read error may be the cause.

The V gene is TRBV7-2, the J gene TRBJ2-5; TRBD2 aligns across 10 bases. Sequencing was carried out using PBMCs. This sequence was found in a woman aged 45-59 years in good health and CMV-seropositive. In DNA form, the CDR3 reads TGCGCCAAAAGCGGGGGGGCCAGGGAGACCCAGTACTTC. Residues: CAKSGGARETQYF.